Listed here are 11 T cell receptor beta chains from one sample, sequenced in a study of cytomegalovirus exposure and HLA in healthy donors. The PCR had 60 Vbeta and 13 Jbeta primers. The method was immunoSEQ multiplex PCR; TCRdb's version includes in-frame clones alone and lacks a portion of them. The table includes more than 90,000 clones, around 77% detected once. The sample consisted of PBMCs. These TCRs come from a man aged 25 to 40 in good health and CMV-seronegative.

In nucleotides, the CDR3 is TGTGCCAGCACCGACCAGGACAGCTATGGCTACACCTTC. Protein sequence: CASTDQDSYGYTF. The chain joins TRBV5-8 to TRBJ1-2, with D perhaps matching TRBD1 (6 bases). With 6 bases removed from V and 4 bases from J, the gap between germline ends came to 13 bases. Per the germline V gene, CDR1 is SGHTS and CDR2 is YDEGEE. There are 13 residues in the CDR3.

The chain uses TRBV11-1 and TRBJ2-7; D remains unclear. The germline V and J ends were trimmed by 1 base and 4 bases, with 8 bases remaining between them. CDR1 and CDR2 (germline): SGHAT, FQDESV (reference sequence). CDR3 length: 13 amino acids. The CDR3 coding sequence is TGTGCCAGCAGCTTAGATAGCTCATACGAGCAGTACGTC. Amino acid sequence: CASSLDSSYEQYV.

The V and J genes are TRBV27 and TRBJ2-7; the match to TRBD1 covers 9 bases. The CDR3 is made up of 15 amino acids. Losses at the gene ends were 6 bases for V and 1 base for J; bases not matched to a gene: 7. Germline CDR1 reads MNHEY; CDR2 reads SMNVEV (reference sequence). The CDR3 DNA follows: TGTGCCAGCAGACGATGGACAGGGGCTTCCTACGAGCAGTACGTC. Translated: CASRRWTGASYEQYV.

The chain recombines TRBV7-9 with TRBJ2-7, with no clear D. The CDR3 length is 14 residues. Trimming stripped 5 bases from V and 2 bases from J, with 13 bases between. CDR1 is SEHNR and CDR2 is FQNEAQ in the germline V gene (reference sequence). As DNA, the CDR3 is TGTGCCAGCAGCCGAGGCCGGCTAGCCTACGAGCAGTACTTC. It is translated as CASSRGRLAYEQYF.

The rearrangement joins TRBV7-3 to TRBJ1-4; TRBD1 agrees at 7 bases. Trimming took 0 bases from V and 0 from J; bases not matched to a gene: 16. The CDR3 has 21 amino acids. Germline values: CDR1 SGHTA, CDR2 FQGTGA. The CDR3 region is CASSLTLPGQKTPATNEKLFF. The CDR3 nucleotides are TGTGCCAGCAGCTTAACGCTCCCGGGACAGAAAACCCCCGCAACTAATGAAAAACTGTTTTTT.

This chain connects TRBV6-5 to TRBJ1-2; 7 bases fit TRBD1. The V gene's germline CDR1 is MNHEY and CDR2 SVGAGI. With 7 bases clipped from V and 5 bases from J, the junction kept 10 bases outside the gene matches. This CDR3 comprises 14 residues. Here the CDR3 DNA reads TGTGCCAGCACTCCCAGGGGGATAGGATATGGCTACACCTTC. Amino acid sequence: CASTPRGIGYGYTF.

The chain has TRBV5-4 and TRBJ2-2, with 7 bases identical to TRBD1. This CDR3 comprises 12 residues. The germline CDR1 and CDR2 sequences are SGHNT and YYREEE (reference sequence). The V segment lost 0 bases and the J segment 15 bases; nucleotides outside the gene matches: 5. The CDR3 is CASSLEQGIMFF. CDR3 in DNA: TGTGCCAGCAGCTTGGAACAGGGGATAATGTTTTTT.

CDR3 sequence reads: CASSLKADSYNEQFF. CDR3 nucleotides: TGTGCCAGCAGCTTAAAGGCGGATTCCTACAATGAGCAGTTCTTC. The J gene is TRBJ2-1, the V gene TRBV11-3, with D hard to call. CDR1 and CDR2 from the germline V gene are SGHNT and YENEEA. Between the trimmed V and J ends, which lost 2 bases and 1 base, there was a span of 9 bases. This CDR3 has 15 amino acids.

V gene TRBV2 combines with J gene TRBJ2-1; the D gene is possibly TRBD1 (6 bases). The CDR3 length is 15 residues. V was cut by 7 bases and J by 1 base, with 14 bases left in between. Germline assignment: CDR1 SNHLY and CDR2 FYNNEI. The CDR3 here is CASTRGRGSYNEQFF. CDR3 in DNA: TGTGCCAGCACCCGGGGCAGGGGATCCTACAATGAGCAGTTCTTC.

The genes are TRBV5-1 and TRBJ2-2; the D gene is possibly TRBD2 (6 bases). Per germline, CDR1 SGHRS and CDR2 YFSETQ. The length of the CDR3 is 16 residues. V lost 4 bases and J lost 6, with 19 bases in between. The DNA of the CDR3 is TGCGCCAGCAGCATTCCCTGGGACCCGGGGGCCGGGGAGCTGTTTTTT. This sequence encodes CASSIPWDPGAGELFF.

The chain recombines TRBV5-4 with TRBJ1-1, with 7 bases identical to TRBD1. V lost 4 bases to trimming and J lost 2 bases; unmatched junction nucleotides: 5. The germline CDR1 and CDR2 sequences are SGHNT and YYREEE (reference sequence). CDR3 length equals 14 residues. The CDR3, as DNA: TGTGCCAGCAGCCCGGGAGGGGGCAACACTGAAGCTTTCTTT. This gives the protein CASSPGGGNTEAFF.